The TCR beta chain under discussion was sequenced for a study of blood T cell repertoires in COVID-19. The table came from immunoSEQ multiplex PCR; TCRdb's copy has only in-frame clones and leaves some out. The table has under 200,000 clones, approximately 86% seen once. Enrollment of patients from Seattle took place during active infection, with longitudinal follow-up. V lost 2 bases and J 0 bases, leaving 11 bases between the germline ends. The germline gives CDR1 SGHDN, CDR2 FVKESK. This CDR3 spans 15 amino acids. The sequence was obtained from a man in his sixties with COVID-19, enrolled during active disease. The sample comprised peripheral blood. The V call is TRBV14, the J call TRBJ2-7, with a tentative D call TRBD2 (5 bases). The CDR3 nucleotides are TGTGCCAGCAGCCAAAGCGGATCTTTCTCCTACGAGCAGTACTTC. Its protein is CASSQSGSFSYEQYF.